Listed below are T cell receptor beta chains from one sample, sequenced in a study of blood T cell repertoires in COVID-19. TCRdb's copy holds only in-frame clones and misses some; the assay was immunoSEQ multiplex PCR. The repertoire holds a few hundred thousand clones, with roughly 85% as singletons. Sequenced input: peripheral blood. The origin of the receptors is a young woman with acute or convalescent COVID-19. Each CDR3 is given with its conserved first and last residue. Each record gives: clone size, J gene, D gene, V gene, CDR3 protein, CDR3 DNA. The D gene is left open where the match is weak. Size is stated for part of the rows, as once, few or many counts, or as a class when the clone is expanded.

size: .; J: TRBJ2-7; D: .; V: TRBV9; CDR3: CASSVDGRVFTGEQYF; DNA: TGTGCCAGCAGCGTAGATGGCCGGGTCTTTACGGGGGAGCAGTACTTC
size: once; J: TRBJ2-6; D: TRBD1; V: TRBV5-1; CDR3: CASSVGTVSSGANVLTF; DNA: TGCGCCAGCAGCGTCGGGACAGTCTCCTCTGGGGCCAACGTCCTGACTTTC
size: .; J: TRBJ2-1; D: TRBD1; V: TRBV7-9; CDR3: CASSDRDRGRVEQFF; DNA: TGTGCCAGCAGCGACCGGGACAGGGGTCGCGTTGAGCAGTTCTTC
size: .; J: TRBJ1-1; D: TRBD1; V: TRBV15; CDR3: CATSIRQGGGSNTEAFF; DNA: TGTGCCACCAGCATCCGACAGGGAGGAGGCTCTAACACTGAAGCTTTCTTT
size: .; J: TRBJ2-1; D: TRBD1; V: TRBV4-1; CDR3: CASSPTGGNEQFF; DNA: TGCGCCAGCAGCCCGACAGGGGGCAATGAGCAGTTCTTC
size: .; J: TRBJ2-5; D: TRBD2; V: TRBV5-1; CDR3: CASRIGLAGVEVQETQYF; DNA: TGCGCCAGCAGAATCGGACTAGCGGGAGTTGAGGTCCAAGAGACCCAGTACTTC
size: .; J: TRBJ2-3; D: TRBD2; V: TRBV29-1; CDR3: CSVAGLAGDTQYF; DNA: TGCAGCGTAGCCGGACTAGCGGGAGATACGCAGTATTTT
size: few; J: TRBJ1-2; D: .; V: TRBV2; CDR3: CASTRGGAYNYGYTF; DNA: TGTGCCAGCACCCGGGGAGGGGCCTATAACTATGGCTACACCTTC
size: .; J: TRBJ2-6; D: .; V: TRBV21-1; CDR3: CASSKRREGNSGANVLTF; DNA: TGTGCCAGCAGCAAAAGGAGGGAGGGGAACTCTGGGGCCAACGTCCTGACTTTC
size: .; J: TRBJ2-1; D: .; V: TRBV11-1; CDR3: CASSQGASLIYNEQFF; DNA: TGTGCCAGCAGCCAAGGGGCCAGTCTAATATACAATGAGCAGTTCTTC
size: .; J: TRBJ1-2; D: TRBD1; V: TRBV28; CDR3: CASRSRGQYYGYTF; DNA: TGTGCCAGCAGGAGCAGGGGACAGTACTATGGCTACACCTTC
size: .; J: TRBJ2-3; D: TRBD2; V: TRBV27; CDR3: CASSSWTSGNYDTQYF; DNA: TGTGCCAGCAGTTCCTGGACTAGCGGGAATTATGATACGCAGTATTTT
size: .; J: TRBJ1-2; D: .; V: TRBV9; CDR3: CASSPGQTNYGYTF; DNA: TGTGCCAGCAGCCCCGGACAGACTAACTATGGCTACACCTTC
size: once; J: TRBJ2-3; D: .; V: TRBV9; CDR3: CASSVDSGFTDTQYF; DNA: TGTGCCAGCAGCGTAGACAGCGGTTTCACAGATACGCAGTATTTT
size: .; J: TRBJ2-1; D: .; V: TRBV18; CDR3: CASSKPSSYNEQFF; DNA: TGTGCCAGCTCGAAGCCTAGCTCCTACAATGAGCAGTTCTTC
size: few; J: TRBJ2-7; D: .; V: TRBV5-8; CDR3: CASSPVRAYEQYF; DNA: TGTGCCAGCAGCCCCGTTCGAGCCTACGAGCAGTACTTC
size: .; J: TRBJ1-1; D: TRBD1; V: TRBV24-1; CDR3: CATRYGQGMNTEAFF; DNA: TGTGCCACCAGATACGGACAGGGGATGAACACTGAAGCTTTCTTT
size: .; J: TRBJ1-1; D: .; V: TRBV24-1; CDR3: CATSDGGLPMEAFF; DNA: TGTGCCACCAGTGATGGCGGCCTCCCTATGGAAGCTTTCTTT